What follows are 13 T cell receptor beta chains derived from one specimen sequenced in a study of blood T cell repertoires in COVID-19. Using immunoSEQ multiplex PCR, the repertoire was profiled, and TCRdb retains in-frame clones only, with some absent. The sample shows roughly 120,000 clones, approximately 88% of them seen only once. The sample comprised peripheral blood. The receptors shown here come from a woman aged 40 to 50 with acute or convalescent COVID-19.

The chain is built from TRBV7-3 and TRBJ2-1; tentatively, D is TRBD2 (6 bases). CDR1 and CDR2 (germline): SGHTA, FQGTGA. Trimming pared 5 bases from V and 2 bases from J, leaving 13 bases between. There are 15 residues in the CDR3. The CDR3 protein is CASSLYSGTYNEQFF. Here the CDR3 DNA reads TGTGCCAGCAGCCTATATAGCGGAACCTACAATGAGCAGTTCTTC.

The chain has TRBV7-2 and TRBJ2-7; possible D gene TRBD1, 6 bases. CDR1 is SGHTA and CDR2 is FQGNSA in the germline V gene. This CDR3 has 16 amino acids. Deletions cut 10 bases from V and 7 bases from J, with 29 bases between. The CDR3 region has the DNA TGTGCCATTCAAGTGTATGGGGACACCGGCCGGGTGGAGCAGTACTTC. It specifies CAIQVYGDTGRVEQYF.

The chain carries TRBV6-5 and TRBJ1-4, with 9 bases identical to TRBD1. The CDR3 is 14 amino acids. The germline V gene encodes CDR1 MNHEY and CDR2 SVGAGI. Losses at the gene ends were 8 bases for V and 0 bases for J; bases not matched to a gene: 1. CDR3 sequence reads: CASRDRATNEKLFF. For the CDR3, the DNA is TGTGCCAGCCGGGACAGGGCAACTAATGAAAAACTGTTTTTT.

V is TRBV4-3 and J is TRBJ2-3; 7 bases map to TRBD2. The CDR3 contains 16 residues. The germline V gene encodes CDR1 LGHNA and CDR2 YSLEER. After removal of 1 base from V and 1 base from J, the junction contained 5 bases not matched to a gene. In nucleotides, the CDR3 is TGCGCCAGCAGCCAAGCCAGCGCGGGGGGCACAGATACGCAGTATTTT. Residues: CASSQASAGGTDTQYF.

V gene TRBV7-2 combines with J gene TRBJ2-7; 8 positions match TRBD2. CDR3 length: 12 residues. Germline V gene lookup returns CDR1 SGHTA and CDR2 FQGNSA. V was pared by 1 base and J by 10 bases, with 3 bases of the junction left unmatched. The CDR3 DNA follows: TGTGCCAGCAGCTTAGTCGGGGGGGGTCAGTACTTC. Translating gives CASSLVGGGQYF.

The CDR3 sequence: CASSPGHMNTEAFF. The CDR3 DNA is TGTGCCAGCAGCCCGGGACACATGAACACTGAAGCTTTCTTT. The rearrangement joins TRBV3-1 (or the pseudogene TRBV3-2) to TRBJ1-1; a weak D match, TRBD1 (6 bases). CDR3 length: 14 residues. V lost 4 bases, J lost 0 bases, and 9 bases lay in between. The germline gives CDR1 LGHDT, CDR2 YNNKEL (reference sequence).

The V call is TRBV5-1, the J call TRBJ1-2, with 7 bases fitting TRBD1. Germline lookup yields CDR1 SGHRS and CDR2 YFSETQ. The trim removed 4 bases at V and 2 bases at J, leaving 5 bases unmatched. The CDR3 spans 14 residues. The CDR3 protein is CASSPQTGNYGYTF. In DNA, the CDR3 is TGCGCCAGCAGCCCTCAGACAGGGAACTATGGCTACACCTTC.

The chain carries TRBV5-1 and TRBJ1-4; D is possibly TRBD1 (6 bases). Trimming took off 1 base at V and 1 base at J, with 14 bases between the two ends. Germline V gene lookup returns CDR1 SGHRS and CDR2 YFSETQ. The CDR3 extends over 17 amino acids. The CDR3 nucleotides are TGCGCCAGCAGCTTGCTCGCGCAGGGGCGAACTAATGAAAAACTGTTTTTT. Encoded protein: CASSLLAQGRTNEKLFF. Filled out from reference TRBV5-1 and TRBJ1-4, the complete variable domain reads KAGVTQTPRYLIKTRGQQVTLSCSPISGHRSVSWYQQTPGQGLQFLFEYFSETQRNKGNFPGRFSGRQFSNSRSEMNVSTLELGDSALYLCASSLLAQGRTNEKLFFGSGTQLSVL.

The rearrangement uses TRBV27 and TRBJ1-6; D may be TRBD1 (5 bases). CDR1 is MNHEY and CDR2 is SMNVEV in the germline V gene (reference sequence). This CDR3 region has 15 residues. Between the trimmed V and J ends, which lost 3 bases and 10 bases, there was a span of 16 bases. The CDR3 sequence is CASSFMGLVESPLHF. The CDR3 nucleotides are TGTGCCAGCAGTTTTATGGGGCTTGTAGAATCACCCCTCCACTTT.

The rearrangement joins TRBV5-6 to TRBJ1-5; TRBD1 agrees at 7 bases. There are 14 residues in the CDR3. Germline CDR1 and CDR2: SGHDT and YYEEEE. V was clipped by 4 bases and J by 3 bases; unmatched bases: 4. CDR3 nucleotide sequence: TGTGCCAGCAGCCGGGGACAGTTCAATCAGCCCCAGCATTTT. Protein product: CASSRGQFNQPQHF. Combining the CDR3 with reference TRBV5-6 and TRBJ1-5 gives the whole variable domain DAGVTQSPTHLIKTRGQQVTLRCSPKSGHDTVSWYQQALGQGPQFIFQYYEEEERQRGNFPDRFSGHQFPNYSSELNVNALLLGDSALYLCASSRGQFNQPQHFGDGTRLSIL.

The chain couples TRBV4-3 to TRBJ1-3; D gene uncertain. Trimming shortened V by 6 bases and J by 3 bases, and 12 bases separated the two germline ends. Per germline, CDR1 LGHNA and CDR2 YSLEER. The CDR3 sequence is 14 residues long. The chain's CDR3 is CASSYSPGGNTIYF. CDR3 sequence (DNA): TGCGCCAGCAGTTACAGCCCAGGTGGAAACACCATATATTTT.

Only a few counts were recorded for this clone. V usage is TRBV5-1 and J usage is TRBJ2-1; the D gene is possibly TRBD1 (6 bases). The CDR3 loop spans 16 amino acids. In germline, CDR1 is SGHRS, CDR2 YFSETQ. V was shortened by 2 bases and J by 4 bases, with 16 bases between the two germline ends. The CDR3: CASSLDRDKMYNEQFF. The CDR3 region has the DNA TGCGCCAGCAGCTTAGACCGGGACAAAATGTACAATGAGCAGTTCTTC.

The rearrangement uses TRBV4-1 and TRBJ1-2; 12 bases are a match to TRBD1. Germline CDR1 MGHRA, CDR2 YSYEKL. The CDR3 runs to 15 residues. Trimming cost V 3 bases and J 6 bases; bases outside gene matches: 5. The CDR3: CASSQGQGAGDGYTF. In nucleotides, the CDR3 is TGCGCCAGCAGCCAGGGACAGGGGGCAGGCGATGGCTACACCTTC.